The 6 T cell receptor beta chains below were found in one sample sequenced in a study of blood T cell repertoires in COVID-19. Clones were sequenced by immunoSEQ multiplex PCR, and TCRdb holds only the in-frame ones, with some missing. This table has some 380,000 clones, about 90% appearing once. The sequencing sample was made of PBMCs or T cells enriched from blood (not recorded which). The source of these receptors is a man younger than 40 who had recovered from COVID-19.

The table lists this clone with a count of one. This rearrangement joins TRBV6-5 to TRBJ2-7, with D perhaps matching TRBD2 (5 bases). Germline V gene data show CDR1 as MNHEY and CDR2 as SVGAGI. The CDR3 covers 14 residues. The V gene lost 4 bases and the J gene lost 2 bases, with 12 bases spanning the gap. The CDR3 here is CASSSTGITYEQYF. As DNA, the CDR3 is TGTGCCAGCAGTTCAACCGGGATCACCTACGAGCAGTACTTC.

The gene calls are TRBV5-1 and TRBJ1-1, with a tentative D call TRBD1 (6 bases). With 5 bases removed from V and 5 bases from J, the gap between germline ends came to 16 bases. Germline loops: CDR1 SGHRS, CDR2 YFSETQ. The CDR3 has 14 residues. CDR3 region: CASSVWGLETEAFF. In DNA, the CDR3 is TGCGCCAGCAGTGTGTGGGGGCTGGAGACTGAAGCTTTCTTT. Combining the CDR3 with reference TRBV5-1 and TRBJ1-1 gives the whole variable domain KAGVTQTPRYLIKTRGQQVTLSCSPISGHRSVSWYQQTPGQGLQFLFEYFSETQRNKGNFPGRFSGRQFSNSRSEMNVSTLELGDSALYLCASSVWGLETEAFFGQGTRLTVV.

As DNA, the CDR3 is TGTGCCAGCAGCCAAGGTCGGTTCATGAACACTGAAGCTTTCTTT. Amino acids: CASSQGRFMNTEAFF. The chain links TRBV4-2 to TRBJ1-1; D is ambiguous. Trimming stripped 1 base from V and 0 bases from J, with 9 bases between. Germline V gene data show CDR1 as LGHNA and CDR2 as YNFKEQ. The CDR3 contains 15 residues.

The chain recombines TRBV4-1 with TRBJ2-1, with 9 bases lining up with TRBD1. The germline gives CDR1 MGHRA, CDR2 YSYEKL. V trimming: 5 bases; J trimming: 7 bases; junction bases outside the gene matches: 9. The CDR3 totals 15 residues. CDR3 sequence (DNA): TGCGCCAGCAGCAATCTAGGGACAGGGATTAATGAGCAGTTCTTC. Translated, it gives CASSNLGTGINEQFF.

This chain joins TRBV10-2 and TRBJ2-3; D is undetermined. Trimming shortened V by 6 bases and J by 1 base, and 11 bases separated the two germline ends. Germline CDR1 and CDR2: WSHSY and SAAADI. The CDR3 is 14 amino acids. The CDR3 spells CASRKGVGTDTQYF. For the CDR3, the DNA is TGCGCCAGCAGAAAAGGAGTAGGCACAGATACGCAGTATTTT.

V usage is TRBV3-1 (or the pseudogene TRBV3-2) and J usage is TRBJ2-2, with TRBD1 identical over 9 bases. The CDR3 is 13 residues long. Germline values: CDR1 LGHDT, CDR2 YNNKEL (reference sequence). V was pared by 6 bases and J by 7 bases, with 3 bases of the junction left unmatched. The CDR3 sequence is CASSYRGLGELFF. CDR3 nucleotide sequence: TGTGCCAGCAGTTACAGGGGGCTCGGGGAGCTGTTTTTT.